These 16 T cell receptor beta chains were sequenced from one sample in a study of cytomegalovirus exposure and HLA in healthy donors. The PCR employed 60 Vbeta primers together with 13 Jbeta primers. TCRdb's table, derived via immunoSEQ multiplex PCR, lists solely in-frame clones and lacks some. The sample contains 150,000 to 200,000 clones, around 72% of which appear only once. Sequencing was carried out using PBMCs. The receptors come from a man in his forties in good health and CMV-seropositive.

This rearrangement joins TRBV7-3 to TRBJ2-2; 7 nucleotides agree with TRBD2. Per germline, CDR1 SGHTA and CDR2 FQGTGA. J lost 4 bases, V lost 5 bases, and 4 bases had no gene match. The CDR3 spans 14 residues. The CDR3, as DNA: TGTGCCAGCAGCCCGACTAGCTTCACCGGGGAGCTGTTTTTT. It translates to CASSPTSFTGELFF.

CDR3 sequence: CASGQNAGGNTIYF. The CDR3, as DNA: TGTGCCAGCGGCCAAAACGCGGGAGGAAACACCATATATTTT. The chain employs TRBV27 and TRBJ1-3; D is unresolved. This CDR3 contains 14 residues. The ends were cut back, 8 bases at V and 4 bases at J, with 15 bases in the middle. In germline, CDR1 is MNHEY, CDR2 SMNVEV (reference sequence).

The rearrangement uses TRBV7-2 and TRBJ1-5; TRBD1 might be the D (5 bases). V was clipped by 5 bases and J by 9 bases, with 14 bases between them. This CDR3 is 13 amino acids long. Germline lookup yields CDR1 SGHTA and CDR2 FQGNSA. The CDR3 spells CASSRAGGRPQHF. The CDR3 bases are TGTGCCAGCAGCCGGGCGGGGGGGAGGCCCCAGCATTTT.

The CDR3 here is CASSDRERAYGYTF. CDR3 DNA: TGTGCCAGCAGCGACAGGGAGAGGGCCTATGGCTACACCTTC. The chain uses TRBV9 and TRBJ1-2, with D perhaps matching TRBD1 (6 bases). Germline V gene sequence: CDR1 SGDLS, CDR2 YYNGEE. This CDR3 has 14 amino acids. Trimming cost V 3 bases and J 4 bases, with 13 bases left between them. The full variable domain, completed using reference TRBV9 and TRBJ1-2, is DSGVTQTPKHLITATGQRVTLRCSPRSGDLSVYWYQQSLDQGLQFLIQYYNGEERAKGNILERFSAQQFPDLHSELNLSSLELGDSALYFCASSDRERAYGYTFGSGTRLTVV.

This clone has only a few counts. This chain uses TRBV4-3 with TRBJ1-1; D unresolved. Germline CDR1 LGHNA, CDR2 YSLEER. The CDR3 covers 15 residues. Trimming removed 4 bases at V and 5 bases at J, with 17 bases between. Here the CDR3 DNA reads TGCGCCAGCAGCCCTCTCGCGGGGTCTCGGACTGAAGCTTTCTTT. Amino acids: CASSPLAGSRTEAFF.

The V gene is TRBV4-3, the J gene TRBJ2-7, with D maybe TRBD2 (5 bases). With 4 bases removed from V and 5 bases from J, the gap between germline ends came to 15 bases. This CDR3 has 14 amino acids. Germline V gene sequence: CDR1 LGHNA, CDR2 YSLEER. CDR3 nucleotide sequence: TGCGCCAGCAGCCCCCCTGAGGCGGGCGACGAGCAGTACTTC. Translating it yields CASSPPEAGDEQYF.

The chain employs TRBV5-5 and TRBJ2-7; D ambiguous. Trimming removed 0 bases at V and 2 bases at J, with 9 bases between. Germline V gives CDR1 SGHKS, CDR2 YYEKEE (reference sequence). This CDR3 spans 14 amino acids. The CDR3 DNA reads TGTGCCAGCAGCTTGGTCGGCAGCGCCTACGAGCAGTACTTC. Protein sequence: CASSLVGSAYEQYF.

The CDR3 loop reads CASSLGQGAAGELFF. The CDR3 DNA reads TGTGCCAGCAGCTTGGGACAGGGGGCGGCCGGGGAGCTGTTTTTT. This chain uses TRBV5-4 with TRBJ2-2; TRBD1 agrees at 10 bases. This CDR3 is 15 amino acids long. Germline V gene lookup returns CDR1 SGHNT and CDR2 YYREEE (reference sequence). Trimming removed 0 bases from V and 6 bases from J; junction bases left unmatched: 2.

V usage is TRBV9 and J usage is TRBJ1-1; possibly TRBD1 for D (5 bases). Trimming took 4 bases from V and 5 from J, leaving 15 bases between them. Germline V gene data show CDR1 as SGDLS and CDR2 as YYNGEE. CDR3 length: 14 residues. The CDR3 protein is CASSIGTGGTEAFF. CDR3 in DNA: TGTGCCAGCAGCATAGGAACAGGAGGGACTGAAGCTTTCTTT.

J is TRBJ2-7 and V is TRBV7-3, with 8 nucleotides matching TRBD1. This CDR3 spans 16 amino acids. V was pared by 3 bases and J by 0 bases, with 7 bases of the junction left unmatched. Germline values: CDR1 SGHTA, CDR2 FQGTGA. The CDR3 protein is CASSLTGTGSSYEQYF. In DNA form, the CDR3 reads TGTGCCAGCAGCTTGACCGGGACAGGAAGCTCCTACGAGCAGTACTTC.

This chain connects TRBV7-2 to TRBJ2-4; 11 bases are a match to TRBD2. The V gene end was trimmed by 4 bases and the J gene end by 1 base; junction bases not matched to a gene: 6. Germline V lookup: CDR1 SGHTA, CDR2 FQGNSA. This CDR3 region has 17 residues. The CDR3 nucleotides are TGTGCCAGCAGCTATAGCGGGGGGGCCGGGGCCAAAAACATTCAGTACTTC. This gives the protein CASSYSGGAGAKNIQYF.

The chain couples TRBV29-1 to TRBJ1-2; unclear D gene. V lost 6 bases and J lost 7, with 21 bases in between. The CDR3 is 14 amino acids. Germline assignment: CDR1 SQVTM and CDR2 ANQGSEA. CDR3 sequence (DNA): TGCAGCGTAGCCGGAGGTAACGGTACCGGTGGCTACACCTTC. Its protein product is CSVAGGNGTGGYTF.

The V call is TRBV6-6, the J call TRBJ1-4, with TRBD1 as a possible D gene (5 bases). CDR3 length: 14 residues. Between the trimmed V and J ends, which lost 7 bases and 4 bases, there was a span of 13 bases. Germline CDR1 and CDR2: MNHNY and SVGAGI (reference sequence). CDR3 sequence reads: CASIRARGNEKLFF. The DNA for the CDR3 is TGTGCCAGCATCAGGGCTAGGGGTAATGAAAAACTGTTTTTT.

The chain combines TRBV9 with TRBJ1-6; D is undetermined. Germline CDR1 is SGDLS and CDR2 is YYNGEE. The V and J ends lost 0 bases and 8 bases respectively, with 15 bases between them. The CDR3 sequence is 16 residues long. The CDR3 DNA is TGTGCCAGCAGCGTAGCTGAGACGCCCCGGGATTCACCCCTCCACTTT. The encoded protein is CASSVAETPRDSPLHF.

The chain's CDR3 is CASSFGQSSYEQYF. Written as DNA, the CDR3 is TGCGCCAGCAGCTTCGGACAGTCCTCCTACGAGCAGTACTTC. The gene calls are TRBV5-1 and TRBJ2-7, with D tentatively TRBD1 (6 bases). V dropped 2 bases and J dropped 0 bases, with 9 bases sitting between them. CDR3 length: 14 residues. CDR1 and CDR2 (germline): SGHRS, YFSETQ.

The chain combines TRBV6-5 with TRBJ2-7; TRBD2 aligns across 11 bases. The CDR3 contains 16 residues. The germline V gene encodes CDR1 MNHEY and CDR2 SVGAGI. Trimming cost V 1 base and J 2 bases; bases outside gene matches: 4. The CDR3 spells CASSYLASGGTYEQYF. The CDR3 DNA is TGTGCCAGCAGTTACTTGGCTAGCGGGGGGACCTACGAGCAGTACTTC.